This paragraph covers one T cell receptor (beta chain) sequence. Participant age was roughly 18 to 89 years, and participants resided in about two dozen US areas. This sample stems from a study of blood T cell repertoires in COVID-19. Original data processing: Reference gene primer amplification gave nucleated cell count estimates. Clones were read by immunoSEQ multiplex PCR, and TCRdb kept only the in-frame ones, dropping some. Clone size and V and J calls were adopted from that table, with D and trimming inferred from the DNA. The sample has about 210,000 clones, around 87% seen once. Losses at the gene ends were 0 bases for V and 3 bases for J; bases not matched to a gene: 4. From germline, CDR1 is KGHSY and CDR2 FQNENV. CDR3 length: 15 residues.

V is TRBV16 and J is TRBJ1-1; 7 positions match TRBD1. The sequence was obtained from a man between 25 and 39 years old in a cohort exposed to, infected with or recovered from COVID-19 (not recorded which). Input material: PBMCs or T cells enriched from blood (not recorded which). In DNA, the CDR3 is TGTGCCAGCAGCCAATCGCGACAGGGTCACACTGAAGCTTTCTTT. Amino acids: CASSQSRQGHTEAFF.